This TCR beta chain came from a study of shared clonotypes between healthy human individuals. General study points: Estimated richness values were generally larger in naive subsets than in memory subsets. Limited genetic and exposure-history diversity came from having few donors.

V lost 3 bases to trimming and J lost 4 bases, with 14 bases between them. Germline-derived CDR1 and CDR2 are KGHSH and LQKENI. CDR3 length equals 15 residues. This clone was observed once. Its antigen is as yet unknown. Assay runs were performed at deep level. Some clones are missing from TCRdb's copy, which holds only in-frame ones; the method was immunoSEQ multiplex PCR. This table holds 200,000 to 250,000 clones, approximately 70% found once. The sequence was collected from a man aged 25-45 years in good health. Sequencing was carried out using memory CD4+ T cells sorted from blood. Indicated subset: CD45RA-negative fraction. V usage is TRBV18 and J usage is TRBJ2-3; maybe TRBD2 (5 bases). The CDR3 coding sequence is TGTGCCAGCTCACCGGAGGCTCAGCCCCCAGATACGCAGTATTTT. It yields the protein CASSPEAQPPDTQYF.